A selection of T cell receptor beta chains follows, all from one sample in a study of blood T cell repertoires in COVID-19. Libraries were prepared by immunoSEQ multiplex PCR; TCRdb keeps only in-frame clonotypes and omits some of them. The sample lists 60,000 to 75,000 clones; about 90% were seen once. The sample taken for sequencing was peripheral blood. These receptor sequences come from a woman aged 50 to 65 with COVID-19, enrolled during active disease. Each CDR3 is given with its conserved first and last residue. A D gene is named only where the DNA matches it firmly.

TGTGCCAGTAACCGACAGGGCTCCTACGAGCAGTACTTC | CASNRQGSYEQYF | TRBJ2-7 | TRBV6-6 | TRBD1
TGCGCCAGCAGCTGGTCCAGGGGGGATACGCAGTATTTT | CASSWSRGDTQYF | TRBJ2-3 | TRBV5-1 | TRBD1
TGTGCCAGCAGAGACCCACCCACTCTAGCGGCCACAGATACGCAGTATTTT | CASRDPPTLAATDTQYF | TRBJ2-3 | TRBV28 | TRBD2
TGCAGCGTTGTTGTACTCCGCTCCTACAATGAGCAGTTCTTC | CSVVVLRSYNEQFF | TRBJ2-1 | TRBV29-1 | -
TGTGCCAGCAGCCATGTAGGGGGTGAGACCCAGTACTTC | CASSHVGGETQYF | TRBJ2-5 | TRBV3-1/TRBV3-2 | -
TGCGCCAGCAGGGCCCCCTCTTCCAATGAGCAGTTCTTC | CASRAPSSNEQFF | TRBJ2-1 | TRBV10-2 | -
TGTGCCAGCAGTGAATCAGGCTACGAGCAGTACTTC | CASSESGYEQYF | TRBJ2-7 | TRBV6-1 | -
TGTGCCAGTAGTCCCGGGACAGGATCGAATGAGCAGTTCTTC | CASSPGTGSNEQFF | TRBJ2-1 | TRBV19 | TRBD1
TGTGCCAGCAGCTTAGGACAGGGGGACTCCAATGAGCAGTTCTTC | CASSLGQGDSNEQFF | TRBJ2-1 | TRBV11-3 | TRBD1
TGTGCCAGCAGCTCGCAGGGCGGGAGCTCCTACAATGAGCAGTTCTTC | CASSSQGGSSYNEQFF | TRBJ2-1 | TRBV5-4 | TRBD2
TGTGCCAGCAGATTAGAAAACACCGGGGAGCTGTTTTTT | CASRLENTGELFF | TRBJ2-2 | TRBV2 | -
TGTGCCAGCAGCTGGATTGCGACTTCTAGCTCCTACAATGAGCAGTTCTTC | CASSWIATSSSYNEQFF | TRBJ2-1 | TRBV5-5 | -
TGTGCCAGCAGCTTAAGTGGACACGTTAGCAATCAGCCCCAGCATTTT | CASSLSGHVSNQPQHF | TRBJ1-5 | TRBV7-8 | -
TGCGCCAGCAGCTTGGGCCTGAGCGGGACAACCTACGAGCAGTACTTC | CASSLGLSGTTYEQYF | TRBJ2-7 | TRBV5-1 | -
TGTGCCAGCAGCTTGGGGCCGCCCACCTACGAGCAGTACTTC | CASSLGPPTYEQYF | TRBJ2-7 | TRBV7-9 | -
TGTGCCAGCAAGCTGGGGGCGCTAACTGAAGCTTTCTTT | CASKLGALTEAFF | TRBJ1-1 | TRBV6-5 | -